The 15 T cell receptor beta chains in this list originate from one sample, sequenced in a study of CD8 T cells in ankylosing spondylitis. TCRdb re-called the 5' RACE reads with MiXCR, one entry per CDR3 protein. Of some 130,000 distinct CDR3 sequences listed, about 7% were seen once; the top ten hold approximately 13%. The sample consisted of blood, either unsorted or a sorted T cell fraction (not recorded which). The receptors originated from a female donor with ankylosing spondylitis or in good health (not recorded which).

This clonotype appeared many times. The chain carries TRBV11-2 and TRBJ2-7; D is undetermined. Trimming removed 5 bases at V and 4 bases at J, with 12 bases between. Germline CDR1 reads SGHAT; CDR2 reads FQNNGV. The CDR3 runs 13 residues. The CDR3: CASSDLRRYEQYF. The CDR3 bases are TGTGCCAGCAGCGACTTGCGGCGGTACGAGCAGTACTTC.

In regard to this clonotype: It may be a read error: a sequence one base away is much more abundant. The chain uses TRBV3-1 and TRBJ1-2; D perhaps matches TRBD1 (5 bases). Germline CDR1 is LGHDT and CDR2 is YNNKEL (reference sequence). The CDR3 sequence is 13 residues long. The CDR3 region has the DNA TGTACCAGCAGCCAAGGGGTAGCGGGGTTCTACACCTTC. Translation: CTSSQGVAGFYTF.

The sample holds many counts of this clonotype. The chain couples TRBV30 to TRBJ2-1, with 11 bases matching TRBD2. This CDR3 is built from 14 residues. Unmatched junction bases numbered 10, after V lost 7 bases and J lost 8 bases. CDR1 is GTSNPN, CDR2 SVGIG, per germline (reference sequence). The DNA for the CDR3 is TGTGCCTCCCTAACTAGCGGGGGCTGGGATGAGCAGTTCTTC. It is translated as CASLTSGGWDEQFF.

This clonotype was detected ten times or more. The gene calls are TRBV10-3 and TRBJ2-7, with TRBD2 matching 14 bases. Germline CDR1 ENHRY, CDR2 SYGVKD. Trimming cost V 2 bases and J 5 bases; bases outside gene matches: 2. CDR3 size: 15 residues. The CDR3 sequence: CAISEGTSGGNEQYF. CDR3 nucleotides: TGTGCCATCAGTGAGGGGACTAGCGGGGGCAACGAGCAGTACTTC.

This clonotype came up once. The chain recombines TRBV7-8 with TRBJ1-5, with TRBD1 as a possible D gene (6 bases). This CDR3 region has 14 residues. Germline CDR1 is SGHVS and CDR2 is FQNEAQ. V gave up 0 bases and J gave up 7 bases, with 10 bases separating them. The CDR3 DNA follows: TGTGCCAGCAGCTTAGCTCGGGGGCAACAGCCCCAGCATTTT. Residues: CASSLARGQQPQHF.

In its sample, this clonotype was seen many times. The chain has TRBV5-1 and TRBJ1-4; D unresolved. The CDR3 extends over 14 amino acids. From germline, CDR1 is SGHRS and CDR2 YFSETQ. Between the trimmed V and J ends, which lost 2 bases and 8 bases, there was a span of 13 bases. The CDR3 loop is CASSFAPGYEKLFF. The DNA of the CDR3 is TGCGCCAGCAGCTTTGCTCCCGGGTACGAAAAACTGTTTTTT.

This clonotype was picked up many times. This rearrangement joins TRBV20-1 to TRBJ1-1; tentatively, D is TRBD1 (5 bases). CDR1 and CDR2 from the germline V gene are DFQATT and SNEGSKA (reference sequence). V dropped 4 bases and J dropped 1 base, with 13 bases sitting between them. The CDR3 consists of 14 residues. The CDR3 reads CSATTQGANTEAFF. The CDR3 region has the DNA TGCAGTGCTACAACCCAGGGAGCGAACACTGAAGCTTTCTTT.

This clonotype was seen ten or more times. The gene calls are TRBV5-1 and TRBJ1-2; 7 bases match TRBD1. CDR1 and CDR2 (germline): SGHRS, YFSETQ. The CDR3 is 19 amino acids. The ends lost 1 base at V and 0 bases at J; junction bases unmatched: 15. The CDR3 is CASSLWYNKGQASNYGYTF. CDR3 nucleotides: TGCGCCAGCAGCTTGTGGTATAATAAAGGACAGGCGTCTAACTATGGCTACACCTTC.

This clonotype appeared many times. CDR3 coding DNA: TGTGCCAGCAGGACAGGGGGAGGAGGCTACACCTTC. Its translation: CASRTGGGGYTF. The gene calls are TRBV12-3 or TRBV12-4 and TRBJ1-2; 9 nucleotides agree with TRBD1. V was clipped by 6 bases and J by 8 bases; unmatched bases: 4. CDR3 length: 12 amino acids.

This clonotype was detected many times. The chain links TRBV28 to TRBJ1-1; D is unclear. Germline-derived CDR1 and CDR2 are MDHEN and SYDVKM. V was shortened by 5 bases and J by 0 bases, with 7 bases between the two germline ends. The length of the CDR3 is 13 residues. CDR3 sequence reads: CASSRFLNTEAFF. The CDR3 region has the DNA TGTGCCAGCAGTAGATTTCTGAACACTGAAGCTTTCTTT.

This clonotype was seen ten or more times. The rearrangement links TRBV4-2 to TRBJ1-2; D may be TRBD1 (5 bases). The CDR3 extends over 14 amino acids. Trimming cost V 0 bases and J 12 bases, with 17 bases left between them. In germline, CDR1 is LGHNA, CDR2 YNFKEQ. The CDR3 bases are TGTGCCAGCAGCCAAGATGGGCAGGGTAATCGGAACACCTTC. This gives the protein CASSQDGQGNRNTF.

This clonotype showed up many times. This chain links TRBV6-1 with TRBJ2-1; D not resolved. This CDR3 has 15 amino acids. Germline CDR1 and CDR2: MNHNS and SASEGT. Between the trimmed V and J ends, which lost 3 bases and 2 bases, there was a span of 11 bases. This chain's CDR3 is CASSDIGLAYNEQFF. CDR3 nucleotides: TGTGCCAGCAGTGACATAGGCCTAGCCTACAATGAGCAGTTCTTC.

This clonotype was picked up many times. The genes are TRBV4-3 and TRBJ1-2; D is uncertain. The germline CDR1 and CDR2 sequences are LGHNA and YSLEER. The CDR3 extends over 15 amino acids. Trimming left V 7 bases short and J 8 bases short, with 23 bases between. The chain's CDR3 is CASTSSPTRQSGYTF. Written as DNA, the CDR3 is TGCGCCAGCACCTCAAGCCCCACCCGGCAAAGCGGCTACACCTTC.

In this sample, this clonotype turned up many times. The rearrangement joins TRBV28 to TRBJ1-2; 9 bases match TRBD1. The CDR3 sequence is 15 residues long. Germline V CDR1 and CDR2: MDHEN, SYDVKM. V gave up 10 bases and J gave up 6 bases; unmatched junction bases: 15. The CDR3 loop is CATKSQTGGRDGYTF. For the CDR3, the DNA is TGTGCCACCAAATCACAGACAGGGGGGAGGGATGGCTACACCTTC.

This clonotype showed up many times. This chain uses TRBV9 with TRBJ2-7, with unresolved D. The length of the CDR3 is 12 residues. The germline V gene has CDR1 SGDLS and CDR2 YYNGEE. The V end lost 0 bases, the J end lost 6 bases, and 7 bases lay between the germline ends. CDR3 sequence: CASSVAGSEQYF. The CDR3 nucleotides read TGTGCCAGCAGCGTAGCGGGTAGCGAGCAGTACTTC.